This T cell receptor (beta chain) stems from a study of blood T cell repertoires in COVID-19 (dated by TCRdb to 2018 to 2021). Notes on the research overall: The collaborator samples originated in the United States, Italy and Spain and spanned the acute and convalescent phases of COVID-19. The sample metadata nearly always contained a de-identified subject ID, COVID-19 status, age in years and sex. HLA class I and class II types, where available, came from metadata supplied by the sample provider rather than from assay-based typing. A freely available public database, intended as a resource for researchers studying the immune response to SARS-CoV-2, is where the repertoires were released. Samples were obtained from the ongoing ImmuneRACE study (first 160 participants) and from some 1,200 subjects provided by 6 global collaborators. Subjects who had been exposed to COVID-19, were actively infected with it, or had recovered from it provided the deeply sampled blood TCRbeta repertoires that made up the dataset. The material from the prospective study consisted of cDNA or gDNA derived from T cells, B-cell-depleted T cells, or PBMCs.

Whole blood was collected in K2EDTA tubes by collaborating institutions according to the institutions' own protocols. Collaborator samples were shipped for TCRbeta analysis as frozen whole blood, isolated PBMCs, or DNA extracted from either sample type. The immunoSEQ Assay, a bias-controlled multiplex PCR, was used to amplify TCRbeta CDR3 regions from genomic DNA. The paper's processing steps were these. The number of nucleated cells in each sample was estimated by amplification of reference gene primers within the assay. Sequence reads were collapsed and filtered to measure the absolute abundance of every unique TCRbeta CDR3 rearrangement. Productive Simpson clonality was computed per sample as the square root of Simpson's diversity index over productive rearrangements. This immuneACCESS table, as held by TCRdb, lists in-frame sequences with V and J called but not all clones. Of the missing ones, under half trace to an unresolved V gene in checked studies; the others have no known cause. V and J calls and clone size are copied from that table; D and trimming were computed from the DNA. The sample profile shows over 140,000 clones; roughly 73% of them were found once. Approximately 9% of the sample comes from the top ten.

Only a few counts were recorded for this clone. No antigen is known for it. No base qualities exist here, and no much larger clone lies one base off it. Per the germline V gene, KGHDR is the CDR1 and SFDVKD is the CDR2. The CDR3 covers 17 residues, taking in both the cysteine and the phenylalanine. The entry retains the CDR3 DNA only, 51 bases that are in frame from base 1. V loses 1 base, J loses 4 bases, and the germline ends lie 16 bases apart. Study-wide findings and limitations: The quantity of clinical and demographic metadata differed by source and by participant and was supplied without curation.

This receptor chain uses TRBV24-1 and TRBJ2-1, with TRBD2 perhaps the D gene, on 6 matching bases. Sequencing input: peripheral blood. This TCR was recovered from a woman between 45 and 65 years old with active or convalescent COVID-19. The CDR3 amino acid sequence is: CATSDFEASAQYNEQFF. The DNA reads as follows: TGTGCCACCAGTGATTTTGAGGCTAGCGCCCAATACAATGAGCAGTTCTTC.